Sequencing of this TCR beta chain was carried out in a study of T cell responses to AZD1222 COVID-19 vaccine. Repertoires were generated with immunoSEQ multiplex PCR, while TCRdb's copy carries only in-frame clones and drops some. The table lists about 120,000 clones, 85% to 95% of them singletons. Trimming removed 3 bases from V and 7 bases from J, with 13 bases in between. Germline CDR1 SGHNT, CDR2 YYREEE (reference sequence). The CDR3 runs 13 residues. V gene TRBV5-4 combines with J gene TRBJ2-5, with a tentative D call TRBD1 (5 bases). The receptor comes from an adult in good health. The specimen was peripheral blood, collected on day 0 of AZD1222 vaccination. Written as DNA, the CDR3 is TGTGCCAGCAGCTCTGACCAGGGCGGGACCCAGTACTTC. Residues: CASSSDQGGTQYF.